This paragraph covers one T cell receptor (beta chain) sequence. Its antigen is unidentified. Other DNA sequences in the sample encode the same CDR3. Post-sort purity exceeded 95% for all sorted populations. The CDR3 is 10 residues long. CDR1 is SEHNR, CDR2 FQNEAQ, per germline (reference sequence). Trimming removed 5 bases from V and 7 bases from J, with 6 bases in between. The data belong to a study of beta chain features in type 1 diabetes. Every isolated RNA sample was fully reverse transcribed, so sequencing captured expressed TCRB transcripts. Assay used: immunoSEQ multiplex PCR; TCRdb lists only in-frame clones, some missing. The data hold hundreds of thousands of clones, with approximately 30% observed a single time. Findings and limits, study-wide: A PCR bias possibly favoring shorter templates would apply equally to patients and controls.

J is TRBJ2-7 and V is TRBV7-9; D is perhaps TRBD1 or TRBD2 (5 bases each). The sequencing input was naive CD4+ T cells from blood. The TCR sequence derives from a man between 18 and 29 years old in good health. The CDR3 DNA is TGTGCCAGCAGCGGGGGAGAGCAGTACTTC. Its protein product is CASSGGEQYF.